This T cell receptor (beta chain) was observed in a study of memory CD8 T cells in hepatitis C reinfection. Study details: HCV reinfection: RNA-positive following two negative tests at least 60 days apart.

The sample's time point: peak reinfection, 3 to 8 weeks after reinfection detection. Sorted cells were sequenced directly ex vivo without any in vitro expansion. Data came from immunoSEQ multiplex PCR; TCRdb stores just in-frame clones and leaves some out. The sample consists of fewer than 50,000 clones, approximately 88% of them appearing once. The length of the CDR3 is 16 residues. Germline CDR1 SEHNR, CDR2 FQNEAQ (reference sequence). Trimming took 3 bases from V and 0 from J; bases not matched to a gene: 5. Sequencing was performed on naive CD8+ T cells sorted from blood. V gene TRBV7-9 combines with J gene TRBJ1-5; 7 nucleotides agree with TRBD1. This receptor was taken from a man aged 18 to 29 with hepatitis C virus infection. CDR3 loop: CASSLGPGGSNQPQHF. DNA of the CDR3: TGTGCCAGCAGCTTGGGGCCAGGGGGTAGCAATCAGCCCCAGCATTTT. Drawing the rest from reference TRBV7-9 and TRBJ1-5, the complete variable domain is DTGVSQNPRHKITKRGQNVTFRCDPISEHNRLYWYRQTLGQGPEFLTYFQNEAQLEKSRLLSDRFSAERPKGSFSTLEIQRTEQGDSAMYLCASSLGPGGSNQPQHFGDGTRLSIL.